A selection of T cell receptor beta chains follows, all from one sample in a study of T-cell reconstitution after alpha-beta-depleted transplantation in children. One entry per CDR3 protein, called by TCRdb with MiXCR from the PCR reads. The sample carries roughly 400,000 distinct CDR3 sequences, approximately 41% recorded once. The source material was PBMCs, sampled before TCRalphabeta/CD19-depleted stem cell transplant. The source of these receptors is a girl aged 2 to 10 with aplastic anemia, due to receive a stem cell transplant. Each CDR3 is given with its conserved first and last residue. A D gene is named only where the DNA matches it firmly. Clone sizes are given selectively: once, few, many, or a class where the clone is expanded.

CASSPLTGGRDEQYF	TGTGCCAGCTCACCACTGACAGGGGGCCGGGACGAGCAGTACTTC	TRBV18	15	TRBD1	-	TRBJ2-7
CASRDRDRAWDEQYF	TGTGCCAGCAGGGACCGGGACAGGGCCTGGGACGAGCAGTACTTC	TRBV5-6	15	TRBD1	-	TRBJ2-7
CASSLGATGVRNTEAFF	TGCGCCAGCAGCTTGGGGGCGACAGGGGTGAGGAACACTGAAGCTTTCTTT	TRBV5-1	17	TRBD1	-	TRBJ1-1
CSAGTSGRESHTQYF	TGCAGTGCCGGGACTAGCGGGAGGGAGTCCCATACGCAGTATTTT	TRBV20-1	15	TRBD2	few	TRBJ2-3
CASLAGQFQETQYF	TGTGCCAGCCTAGCGGGGCAGTTCCAAGAGACCCAGTACTTC	TRBV7-8	14	TRBD2	-	TRBJ2-5
CSSSFSETASSEQFF	TGTTCCAGCAGTTTCAGCGAGACCGCGTCTTCTGAGCAGTTCTTC	TRBV7-9	15	-	few	TRBJ2-1
CSGTGRRYEQYF	TGCAGTGGGACAGGGAGGCGGTACGAGCAGTACTTC	TRBV20-1	12	TRBD1	-	TRBJ2-7
CASSSKTGANYGYTF	TGCGCCAGCAGTTCAAAGACAGGGGCGAACTATGGCTACACCTTC	TRBV5-1	15	TRBD1	many	TRBJ1-2
CASSPGRTDTQYF	TGTGCCAGCAGTCCCGGACGGACGGACACCCAGTACTTC	TRBV12-3/TRBV12-4	13	-	-	TRBJ2-5
CASSPGLAGVDTQYF	TGCGCCAGCAGCCCGGGACTAGCGGGAGTAGATACGCAGTATTTT	TRBV5-1	15	TRBD2	many	TRBJ2-3
CASTETGGVTGELFF	TGTGCCAGCACGGAGACAGGGGGCGTGACCGGGGAGCTGTTTTTT	TRBV2	15	TRBD1	-	TRBJ2-2
CASKGRGLGYVF	TGTGCCAGTAAAGGGAGGGGACTAGGTTACGTCTTC	TRBV28	12	TRBD2	-	TRBJ2-1
CASSLRGWVGTEAFF	TGTGCCAGTAGTCTCCGAGGTTGGGTAGGAACTGAAGCTTTCTTT	TRBV19	15	-	-	TRBJ1-1
CASTSDRKTSKGYNEQFF	TGTGCCAGCACCAGCGACAGGAAGACTAGTAAGGGATACAATGAGCAGTTCTTC	TRBV6-2/TRBV6-3	18	-	many	TRBJ2-1
CSARDGDLGVGDTQYF	TGCAGTGCTAGAGATGGGGACCTCGGTGTGGGAGATACGCAGTATTTT	TRBV20-1	16	-	many	TRBJ2-3
CASSQDRSLLTDTQYF	TGCGCCAGCAGCCAAGATCGATCTCTACTCACAGATACGCAGTATTTT	TRBV4-1	16	-	-	TRBJ2-3
CSVARGVNQPQHF	TGCAGCGTTGCCAGGGGTGTCAATCAGCCCCAGCATTTT	TRBV29-1	13	-	few	TRBJ1-5
CASSSGTSGGRRGEQYF	TGTGCCAGCAGTTCAGGGACTAGCGGGGGGCGCAGAGGGGAGCAGTACTTC	TRBV7-2	17	TRBD2	once	TRBJ2-7
CAISEGLAGDGDTQYF	TGTGCCATCAGTGAAGGACTAGCGGGAGATGGAGATACGCAGTATTTT	TRBV10-3	16	TRBD2	many	TRBJ2-3
CASSPKDRGSYTGELFF	TGTGCCAGCAGCCCTAAGGACCGCGGGTCGTACACCGGGGAGCTGTTTTTT	TRBV7-8	17	-	-	TRBJ2-2
CSARRSGLINQPQHF	TGCAGTGCTAGGAGGTCCGGGTTGATAAATCAGCCCCAGCATTTT	TRBV20-1	15	-	-	TRBJ1-5
CSARDLGRESYNEQFF	TGCAGTGCTAGAGATTTGGGCAGGGAGTCCTACAATGAGCAGTTCTTC	TRBV20-1	16	-	-	TRBJ2-1